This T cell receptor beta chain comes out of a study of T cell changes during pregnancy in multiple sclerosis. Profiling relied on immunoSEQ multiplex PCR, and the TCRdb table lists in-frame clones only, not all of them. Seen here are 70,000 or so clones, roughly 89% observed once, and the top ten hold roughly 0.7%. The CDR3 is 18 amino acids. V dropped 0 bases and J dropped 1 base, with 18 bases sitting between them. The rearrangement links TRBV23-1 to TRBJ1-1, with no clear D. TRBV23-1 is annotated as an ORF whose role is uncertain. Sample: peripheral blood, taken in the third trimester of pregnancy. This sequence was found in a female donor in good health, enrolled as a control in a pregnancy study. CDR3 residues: CASSQSLTGYFSNTEAFF. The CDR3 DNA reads TGCGCCAGCAGTCAATCGCTGACGGGGTACTTTTCGAACACTGAAGCTTTCTTT.